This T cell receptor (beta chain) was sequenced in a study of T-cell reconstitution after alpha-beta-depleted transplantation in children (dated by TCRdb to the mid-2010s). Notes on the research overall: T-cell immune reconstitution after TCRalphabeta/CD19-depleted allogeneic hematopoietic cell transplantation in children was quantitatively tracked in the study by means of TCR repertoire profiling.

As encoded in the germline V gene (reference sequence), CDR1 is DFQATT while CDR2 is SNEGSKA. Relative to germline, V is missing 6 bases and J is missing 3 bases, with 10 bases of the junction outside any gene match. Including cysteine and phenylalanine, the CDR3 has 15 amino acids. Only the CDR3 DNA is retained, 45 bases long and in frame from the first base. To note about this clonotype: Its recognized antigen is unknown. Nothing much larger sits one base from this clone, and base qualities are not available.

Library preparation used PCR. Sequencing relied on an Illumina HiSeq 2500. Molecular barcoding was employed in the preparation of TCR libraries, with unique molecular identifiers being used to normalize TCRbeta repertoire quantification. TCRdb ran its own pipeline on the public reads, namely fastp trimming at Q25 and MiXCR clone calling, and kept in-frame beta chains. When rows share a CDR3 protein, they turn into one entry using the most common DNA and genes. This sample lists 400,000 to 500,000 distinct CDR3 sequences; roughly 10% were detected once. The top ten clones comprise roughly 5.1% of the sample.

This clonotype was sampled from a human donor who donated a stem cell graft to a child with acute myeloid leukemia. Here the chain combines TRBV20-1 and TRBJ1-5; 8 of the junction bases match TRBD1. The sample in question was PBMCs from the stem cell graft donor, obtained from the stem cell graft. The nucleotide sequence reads TGCAGTGCCTCCAAGACGACAGGGGTCAATCAGCCCCAGCATTTT. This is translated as CSASKTTGVNQPQHF.